What follows is one T cell receptor beta chain and its context. This entry comes from a study of blood T cell repertoires in COVID-19. Study as a whole: Whether acute or convalescent, the COVID-19 samples came from the United States, Italy and Spain.

Clones were read by immunoSEQ multiplex PCR, and TCRdb kept only the in-frame ones, dropping some. The table has roughly 450,000 clones, 90% seen once. The participants were between roughly 18 and 89 years old and came from 20 to 30 US areas. Cohorts were based on clinical histories the participants reported. Recovered status in Cohort 3 required two negative PCRs, clearance, or symptom resolution. The length of the CDR3 is 12 residues. V shed 3 bases and J shed 4 bases, with 6 bases lying between them. Germline V gives CDR1 MRHNA, CDR2 SNTAGT. The sequence derives from a man aged 18-30 years who had recovered from COVID-19. The sequenced material came from PBMCs or T cells enriched from blood (not recorded which). The J gene is TRBJ1-2, the V gene TRBV6-4; D remains ambiguous. The CDR3 loop is CASSDPSYGYTF. Written as DNA, the CDR3 is TGTGCCAGCAGTGATCCCAGCTATGGCTACACCTTC.